Each of the 23 T cell receptor beta chains below was sequenced from the same sample in a study of vaccination and CD4 T cells after COVID-19. Cultured CD4+ T-cell DNA underwent Oncomine TCR Beta short-read sequencing. TCRdb reprocessed the PCR reads via MiXCR and lists one record per CDR3 protein. The top ten hold approximately 16% of the sample, which has about 13,000 distinct CDR3 sequences, roughly 52% seen once. For these receptors, no antigen is known. The sample's treatment: approximately nine-day PBMC culture with coronavirus spike peptide pools or control peptides (ViraFEST assay). Sequenced material: CD4+ T cells from blood, cultured in vitro. All receptors derive from a human donor who had recovered from COVID-19.

This clonotype came up a few times. The CDR3 DNA is TGTGCCAGTAGTAATGAGTTTCAGCCCCAGCATTTT. It encodes CASSNEFQPQHF. The chain couples TRBV19 to TRBJ1-5; no clear D gene. The V gene lost 4 bases and the J gene lost 6 bases, with 7 bases spanning the gap. Germline lookup yields CDR1 LNHDA and CDR2 SQIVND (reference sequence). The CDR3 is made up of 12 amino acids.

A single count supports this clonotype. V gene TRBV6-1 combines with J gene TRBJ1-1; 7 bases are a match to TRBD1. The CDR3 length is 12 residues. J was trimmed by 11 bases and V by 5 bases; bases with no gene match: 8. Germline V gene data show CDR1 as MNHNS and CDR2 as SASEGT. The CDR3 sequence is CASSLYRGGAFF. The CDR3 DNA follows: TGTGCCAGCAGTCTCTACAGGGGAGGGGCTTTCTTT.

In this sample, this clonotype turned up a few times. This rearrangement joins TRBV10-1 to TRBJ1-4, with D tentatively TRBD1 (5 bases). Germline V CDR1 and CDR2: WNHNN, SYGVQD (reference sequence). V was pared by 4 bases and J by 4 bases, with 7 bases between. The CDR3 covers 13 residues. The chain's CDR3 is CASSAGLNEKLFF. CDR3 in DNA: TGCGCCAGCAGTGCGGGACTTAATGAAAAACTGTTTTTT.

The rearrangement uses TRBV20-1 and TRBJ2-1, with 10 positions matching TRBD2. The CDR3 loop spans 17 amino acids. Germline V gene sequence: CDR1 DFQATT, CDR2 SNEGSKA (reference sequence). The ends lost 6 bases at V and 1 base at J; junction bases unmatched: 12. The CDR3 DNA reads TGCAGTGCGGAGGGTAGGGGACTAGCGTTATCCTACAATGAGCAGTTCTTC. As protein: CSAEGRGLALSYNEQFF.

The V gene is TRBV2, the J gene TRBJ2-1, with 7 bases identical to TRBD2. The CDR3 length is 14 residues. The trim removed 1 base at V and 7 bases at J, leaving 4 bases unmatched. Germline CDR1 and CDR2: SNHLY and FYNNEI. The CDR3 DNA sequence: TGTGCCAGCAGTGAAGGGGGAGGGCGGAATGAGCAGTTCTTC. Residues: CASSEGGGRNEQFF.

The V gene is TRBV29-1, the J gene TRBJ2-5; TRBD2 agrees at 7 bases. The CDR3 runs to 13 residues. The V gene end was trimmed by 7 bases and the J gene end by 9 bases; junction bases not matched to a gene: 14. The germline V gene has CDR1 SQVTM and CDR2 ANQGSEA. The CDR3 loop reads CSARDGLVVPQYF. In DNA form, the CDR3 reads TGCAGCGCTAGAGACGGACTAGTGGTCCCCCAGTACTTC.

The V and J genes are TRBV27 and TRBJ2-1; 7 bases align to TRBD2. This CDR3 contains 15 residues. Germline CDR1 is MNHEY and CDR2 is SMNVEV (reference sequence). With 6 bases clipped from V and 0 bases from J, the junction kept 5 bases outside the gene matches. DNA for the CDR3: TGTGCCAGCAGCAAAGCGGGGAGCTCCTACAATGAGCAGTTCTTC. It translates to CASSKAGSSYNEQFF.

The chain couples TRBV20-1 to TRBJ2-2; the D gene is possibly TRBD2 (6 bases). CDR1 is DFQATT, CDR2 SNEGSKA, per germline (reference sequence). The CDR3 covers 14 residues. Trimming removed 2 bases from V and 9 bases from J, with 16 bases in between. CDR3 coding DNA: TGCAGTGCTAGACAGCCGGAGGGTTTTAGGGAGCTGTTTTTT. It encodes CSARQPEGFRELFF.

The V and J genes are TRBV20-1 and TRBJ2-3, with D perhaps matching TRBD1 (5 bases). The V gene lost 7 bases and the J gene lost 0 bases, with 14 bases spanning the gap. The V gene's germline CDR1 is DFQATT and CDR2 SNEGSKA (reference sequence). The CDR3 runs 14 residues. As DNA, the CDR3 is TGCAGTGTTGCCCAGGGAATTAGCACAGATACGCAGTATTTT. This encodes CSVAQGISTDTQYF.

The rearrangement links TRBV11-1 to TRBJ1-1; tentatively, D is TRBD1 (6 bases). Germline-derived CDR1 and CDR2 are SGHAT and FQDESV (reference sequence). The CDR3 extends over 12 amino acids. V was clipped by 6 bases and J by 10 bases, with 15 bases between them. CDR3 sequence (DNA): TGTGCCAGCAGACCGACCCGGGGGCGAGCTTTCTTT. It specifies CASRPTRGRAFF.

This chain uses TRBV6-2 or TRBV6-3 with TRBJ1-5; D unclear. CDR1 and CDR2 (germline): MNHEY, SVGEGT. The V end was cut by 4 bases, the J end by 9 bases, with 13 bases between. The CDR3 extends over 13 amino acids. The CDR3 sequence: CASSSPFRRPQHF. Written as DNA, the CDR3 is TGTGCCAGCAGTTCCCCCTTTCGACGGCCCCAGCATTTT.

The CDR3 protein is CASSQEGSAGNTIYF. As DNA, the CDR3 is TGCGCCAGCAGCCAAGAGGGCAGCGCTGGAAACACCATATATTTT. The V call is TRBV4-3, the J call TRBJ1-3, with unresolved D. Germline loops: CDR1 LGHNA, CDR2 YSLEER. Trimming removed 0 bases from V and 2 bases from J, with 8 bases in between. The CDR3 contains 15 residues.

The rearrangement uses TRBV28 and TRBJ2-3, with a possible D match to TRBD1 (6 bases). Deletions cut 3 bases from V and 7 bases from J, with 20 bases between. CDR1 and CDR2 (germline): MDHEN, SYDVKM. CDR3 length: 16 amino acids. CDR3 region: CASSFYRVRYLYTQYF. CDR3 nucleotides: TGTGCCAGCAGTTTCTACAGGGTCCGATACCTTTATACGCAGTATTTT.

The CDR3 protein is CASSWIRDTRTGWGNQPQHF. CDR3 bases: TGTGCCAGCAGTTGGATTAGGGACACCCGAACTGGTTGGGGCAATCAGCCCCAGCATTTT. This chain joins TRBV27 and TRBJ1-5; TRBD1 is a possible D gene (6 bases). Trimming stripped 4 bases from V and 2 bases from J, with 27 bases between. Germline assignment: CDR1 MNHEY and CDR2 SMNVEV (reference sequence). This CDR3 has 20 amino acids.

The V call is TRBV19, the J call TRBJ1-5, with 11 bases identical to TRBD1. The junction had 9 bases not matched to a gene; V was cut back by 3 bases and J by 5 bases. Looked up from germline, CDR1 is LNHDA and CDR2 is SQIVND (reference sequence). This CDR3 comprises 17 residues. The CDR3 DNA sequence: TGTGCCAGTAGTATGCCTGGACAGGGGGCTTTCGATCAGCCCCAGCATTTT. Amino acids: CASSMPGQGAFDQPQHF. Using reference TRBV19 and TRBJ1-5 for the parts outside the CDR3, the full variable domain is DGGITQSPKYLFRKEGQNVTLSCEQNLNHDAMYWYRQDPGQGLRLIYYSQIVNDFQKGDIAEGYSVSREKKESFPLTVTSAQKNPTAFYLCASSMPGQGAFDQPQHFGDGTRLSIL.

The V gene is TRBV2, the J gene TRBJ2-5; perhaps TRBD1 as D (5 bases). V shed 8 bases and J shed 9 bases, with 19 bases lying between them. CDR1 is SNHLY and CDR2 is FYNNEI in the germline V gene. CDR3 length equals 13 residues. The CDR3 coding sequence is TGTGCCAGCGGACAAAACCTGCAACGGGCCCAGTACTTC. It encodes CASGQNLQRAQYF. The full variable domain, completed using reference TRBV2 and TRBJ2-5, is EPEVTQTPSHQVTQMGQEVILRCVPISNHLYFYWYRQILGQKVEFLVSFYNNEISEKSEIFDDQFSVERPDGSNFTLKIRSTKLEDSAMYFCASGQNLQRAQYFGPGTRLLVL.

The chain carries TRBV20-1 and TRBJ2-3; no clear D. V lost 6 bases, J lost 1 base, and 14 bases lay in between. Germline V gene data show CDR1 as DFQATT and CDR2 as SNEGSKA (reference sequence). The CDR3 is made up of 14 amino acids. CDR3 in DNA: TGCAGTGCAAGGGTGGCCGGAGGCACAGATACGCAGTATTTT. Its translation: CSARVAGGTDTQYF.

V gene TRBV24-1 combines with J gene TRBJ2-1, with D possibly TRBD1 on 5 matching bases. Per the germline V gene, CDR1 is KGHDR and CDR2 is SFDVKD. The V gene lost 8 bases and the J gene lost 8 bases, with 21 bases spanning the gap. The CDR3 length is 15 residues. The CDR3 region is CATKFARAGWDEQFF. In nucleotides, the CDR3 is TGTGCCACCAAGTTTGCCCGGGCAGGGTGGGATGAGCAGTTCTTC.

This clonotype was observed a few times. This chain uses TRBV19 with TRBJ1-1; D remains ambiguous. The CDR3 has 16 residues. Germline V CDR1 and CDR2: LNHDA, SQIVND (reference sequence). V lost 4 bases to trimming and J lost 3 bases, with 18 bases between them. CDR3 sequence reads: CASSTTSTHRYTEAFF. CDR3 sequence (DNA): TGTGCCAGTAGTACTACTTCGACACATAGGTACACTGAAGCTTTCTTT.

This rearrangement joins TRBV7-9 to TRBJ2-7; a weak D match, TRBD1 (6 bases). The CDR3 loop spans 14 amino acids. Trimming removed 0 bases at V and 4 bases at J, with 10 bases between. CDR1 and CDR2 from the germline V gene are SEHNR and FQNEAQ (reference sequence). The CDR3 protein is CASSLAPRGYEQYF. The CDR3 nucleotides read TGTGCCAGCAGCTTAGCGCCCAGGGGATACGAGCAGTACTTC. The full variable domain, completed using reference TRBV7-9 and TRBJ2-7, is DTGVSQNPRHKITKRGQNVTFRCDPISEHNRLYWYRQTLGQGPEFLTYFQNEAQLEKSRLLSDRFSAERPKGSFSTLEIQRTEQGDSAMYLCASSLAPRGYEQYFGPGTRLTVT.

The rearrangement links TRBV20-1 to TRBJ2-3; 9 bases are a match to TRBD2. CDR3 length: 14 residues. Germline CDR1 reads DFQATT; CDR2 reads SNEGSKA (reference sequence). Trimming cost V 2 bases and J 4 bases; bases outside gene matches: 4. The CDR3 nucleotides are TGCAGTGCTAGACCAATAGCGGGAGCAGATACGCAGTATTTT. It translates to CSARPIAGADTQYF.

This rearrangement joins TRBV20-1 to TRBJ1-1; 7 nucleotides match TRBD1. CDR1 DFQATT and CDR2 SNEGSKA come from the germline V gene (reference sequence). The junction had 4 bases not matched to a gene; V was cut back by 3 bases and J by 0 bases. The CDR3 is 14 amino acids. The CDR3: CSASQGQMNTEAFF. CDR3 nucleotides: TGCAGTGCTAGCCAGGGACAGATGAACACTGAAGCTTTCTTT.

The table lists this clonotype with a few counts. V usage is TRBV7-3 and J usage is TRBJ2-2; D possibly corresponds to TRBD2 (5 bases). The CDR3 loop spans 15 amino acids. Trimming took 5 bases from V and 2 from J, leaving 12 bases between them. Germline V CDR1 and CDR2: SGHTA, FQGTGA. The CDR3 nucleotides read TGTGCCAGCAGCCCCCGGACTGCTAACACCGGGGAGCTGTTTTTT. Translating gives CASSPRTANTGELFF. Drawing the rest from reference TRBV7-3 and TRBJ2-2, the complete variable domain is GAGVSQTPSNKVTEKGKYVELRCDPISGHTALYWYRQSLGQGPEFLIYFQGTGAADDSGLPNDRFFAVRPEGSVSTLKIQRTERGDSAVYLCASSPRTANTGELFFGEGSRLTVL.